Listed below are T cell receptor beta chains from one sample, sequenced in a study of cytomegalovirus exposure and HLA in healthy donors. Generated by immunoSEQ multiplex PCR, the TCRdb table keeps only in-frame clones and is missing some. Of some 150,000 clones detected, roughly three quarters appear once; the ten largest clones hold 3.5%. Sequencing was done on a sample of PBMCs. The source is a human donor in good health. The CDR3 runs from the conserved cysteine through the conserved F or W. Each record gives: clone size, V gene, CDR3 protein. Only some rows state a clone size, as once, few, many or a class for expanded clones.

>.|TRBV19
CASNYGQDNQPQHF
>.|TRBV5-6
CASSFSRDYNEQFF
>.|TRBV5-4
CASSLGLAPAGELFF
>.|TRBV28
CASTRRQTSLDTQYF
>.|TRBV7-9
CASSFGQGDQPQHF
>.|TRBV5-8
CASSLASAGDSNQPQHF
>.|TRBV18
CASSQQGYEQYF
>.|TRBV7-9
CASSFGTGQGDGYTF
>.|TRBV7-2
CASSLLSGGASDTQYF
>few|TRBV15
CATRDRDTEAFF
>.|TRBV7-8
CASSPRDRDKQYF
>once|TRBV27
CASSQHREPVNTEAFF
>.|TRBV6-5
CASTGADKYGYTF
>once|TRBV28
CASRGQGWSARGQPQHF
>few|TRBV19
CASRPYGREGNTEAFF
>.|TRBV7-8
CASSLDRDTNQPQHF
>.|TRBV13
CASSLGLNQPQHF
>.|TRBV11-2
CASSSSYEQYF
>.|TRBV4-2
CASSQVGAGHTDTQYF
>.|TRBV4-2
CASSQGIKLAPYEQYF
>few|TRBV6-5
CASSYSGTSGADTQYF
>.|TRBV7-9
CASSPDRGRETQYF
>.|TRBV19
CASSMVSGIQYEQYF
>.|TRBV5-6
CASSLSGSGVAKNIQYF
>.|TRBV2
CATSLAPPGELFF